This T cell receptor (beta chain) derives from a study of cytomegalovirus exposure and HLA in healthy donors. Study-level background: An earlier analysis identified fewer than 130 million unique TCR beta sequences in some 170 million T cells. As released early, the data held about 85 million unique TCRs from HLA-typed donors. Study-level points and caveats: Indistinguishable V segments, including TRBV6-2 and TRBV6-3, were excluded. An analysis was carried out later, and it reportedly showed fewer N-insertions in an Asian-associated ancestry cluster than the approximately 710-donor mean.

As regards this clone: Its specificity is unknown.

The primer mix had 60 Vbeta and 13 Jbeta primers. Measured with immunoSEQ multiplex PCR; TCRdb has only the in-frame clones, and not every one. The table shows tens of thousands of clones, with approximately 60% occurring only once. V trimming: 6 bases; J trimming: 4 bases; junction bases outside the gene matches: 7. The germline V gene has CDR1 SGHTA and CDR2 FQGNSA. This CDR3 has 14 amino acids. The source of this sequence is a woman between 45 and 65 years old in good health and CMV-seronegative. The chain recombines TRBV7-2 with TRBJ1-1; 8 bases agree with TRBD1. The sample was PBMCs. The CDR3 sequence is CASREQGGGTEAFF. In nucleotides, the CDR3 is TGTGCCAGCAGGGAACAGGGGGGTGGCACTGAAGCTTTCTTT.